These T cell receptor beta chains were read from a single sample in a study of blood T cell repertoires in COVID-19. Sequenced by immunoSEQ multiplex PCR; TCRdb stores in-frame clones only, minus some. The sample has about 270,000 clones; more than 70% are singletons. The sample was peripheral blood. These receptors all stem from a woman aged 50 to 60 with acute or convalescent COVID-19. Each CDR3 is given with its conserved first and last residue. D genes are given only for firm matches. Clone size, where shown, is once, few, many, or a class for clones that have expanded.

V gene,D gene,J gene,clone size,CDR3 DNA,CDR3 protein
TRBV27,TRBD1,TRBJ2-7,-,TGTGCCAGCAGGCGGACCCAAACAGGGGGCGAGCAGTACTTC,CASRRTQTGGEQYF
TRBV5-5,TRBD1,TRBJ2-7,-,TGTGCCAGCAGCCACCTCGGGACAGGGGGCTCCTACGAGCAGTACTTC,CASSHLGTGGSYEQYF
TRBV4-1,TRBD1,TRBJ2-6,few,TGCGCCAGCAGCCAAGAAGGGACAGCTTTCTCTGGGGCCAACGTCCTGACTTTC,CASSQEGTAFSGANVLTF
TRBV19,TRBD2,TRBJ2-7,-,TGTGCCGTATCACGGACTAGCGGGAGTTTGGACGAGCAGTACTTC,CAVSRTSGSLDEQYF
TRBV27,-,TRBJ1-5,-,TGTGCCAGCAGTTTTAGGGGCTTCAGCAATCAGCCCCAGCATTTT,CASSFRGFSNQPQHF
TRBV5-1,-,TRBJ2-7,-,TGCGCCAGCAGCTTGCGGTCGGGTACTATCTCCTACGAGCAGTACTTC,CASSLRSGTISYEQYF
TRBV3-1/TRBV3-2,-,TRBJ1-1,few,TGTGCCAGCAGCCAAGATGGAGCATTTGAAGCTTTCTTT,CASSQDGAFEAFF
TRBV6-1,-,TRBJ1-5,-,TGTGCCAGCAGTGAAGGGACAAGCATTCAGCCCCAGCATTTT,CASSEGTSIQPQHF
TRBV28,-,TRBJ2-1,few,TGTGCCAGCGCTCAAGCCCTCCTCTACAATGAGCAGTTCTTC,CASAQALLYNEQFF
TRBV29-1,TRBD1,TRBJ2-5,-,TGCAGCGTTGCGGCGACAGGGGTAAGAGAGACCCAGTACTTC,CSVAATGVRETQYF
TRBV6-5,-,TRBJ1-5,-,TGTGCCAGCAGTTACTCAGAGGGCAATCAGCCCCAGCATTTT,CASSYSEGNQPQHF
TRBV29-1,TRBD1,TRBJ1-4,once,TGCAGCGCCCGACCCGACAGGGAAGATAAGAAACTGTTTTTT,CSARPDREDKKLFF
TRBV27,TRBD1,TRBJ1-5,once,TGTGCCAGCACCCCGGGACAGAGCTTATTCAGTCAGCCCCAGCATTTT,CASTPGQSLFSQPQHF
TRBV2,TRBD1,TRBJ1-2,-,TGTGCCAGCAGCAGGGACAGGGGAAGCTACACCTTC,CASSRDRGSYTF
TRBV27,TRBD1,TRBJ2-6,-,TGTGCCAGCAGGAATCTGGGACAGGGGCCTGGGGCCAACGTCCTGACTTTC,CASRNLGQGPGANVLTF
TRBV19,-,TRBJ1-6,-,TGTGCCAGTAGTGACAGGCCAAGCTCCTATAATTCACCCCTCCACTTT,CASSDRPSSYNSPLHF
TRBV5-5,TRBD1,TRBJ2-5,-,TGTGCCAGCAGCTTCTTCTCAGGGACAGAACAAGAGACCCAGTACTTC,CASSFFSGTEQETQYF
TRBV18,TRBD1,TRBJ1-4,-,TGTGCCAGCTCACCTACCGGGACAGGGAATGAAAAACTGTTTTTT,CASSPTGTGNEKLFF
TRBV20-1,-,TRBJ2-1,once,TGCAGTCAAAACCCGAGGGATGAGCAGTTCTTC,CSQNPRDEQFF
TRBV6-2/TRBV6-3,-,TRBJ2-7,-,TGTGCCAGCAGTCTCCGGGACTGGGGCCCCTCGGAGCAGTACTTC,CASSLRDWGPSEQYF
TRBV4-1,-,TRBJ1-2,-,TGCGCCAGCAGCCAACACGAGGGCTACACCTTC,CASSQHEGYTF
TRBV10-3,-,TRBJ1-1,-,TGTGCCATCAGTGAGTCGTTGGGGGGTCAAGGAGCTTTCTTT,CAISESLGGQGAFF
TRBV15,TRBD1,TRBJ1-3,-,TGTGCCACCAGCAGTTGGGTACGGACAGGGGAAGTTGCGTTGGGAAACACCATATATTTT,CATSSWVRTGEVALGNTIYF
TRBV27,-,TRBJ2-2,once,TGTGCCAGCAGTTTCCGACTAGGCTGGAACACCGGGGAGCTGTTTTTT,CASSFRLGWNTGELFF
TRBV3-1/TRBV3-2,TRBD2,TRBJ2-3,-,TGTGCCAGCAGCCTATTCGGGACTAGCTCCTCAGGGGATACGCAGTATTTT,CASSLFGTSSSGDTQYF
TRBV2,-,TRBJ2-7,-,TGTGCCAGCAGTGAAGGGCAGGCCGTAACCTACGAGCAGTACTTC,CASSEGQAVTYEQYF
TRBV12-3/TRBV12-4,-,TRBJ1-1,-,TGTGCCAGCAGTTTCTCGGGGGGCACTGAAGCTTTCTTT,CASSFSGGTEAFF
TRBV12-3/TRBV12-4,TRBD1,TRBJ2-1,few,TGTGCCAGCAGTACACAGGGGTATGAGCAGTTCTTC,CASSTQGYEQFF
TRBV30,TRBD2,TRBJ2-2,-,TGTGCCTGGAACCGACTAGCGGGAGGGTCCGGGGAGCTGTTTTTT,CAWNRLAGGSGELFF
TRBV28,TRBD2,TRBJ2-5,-,TGTGCCAGCAGTTTAACCGGACTAGCGTCCCTTCAGACCCAGTACTTC,CASSLTGLASLQTQYF
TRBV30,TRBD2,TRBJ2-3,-,TGTGCCTGGAGCAAGACGCCGGGACTAGGCACAGATACGCAGTATTTT,CAWSKTPGLGTDTQYF
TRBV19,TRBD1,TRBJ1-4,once,TGTGCCAGTAGTAGGGGACAGGGACGAGAAAAACTGTTTTTT,CASSRGQGREKLFF
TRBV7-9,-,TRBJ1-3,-,TGTGCCAGCAGCTCCTGGGACGGGAGTTACTCTGGAAACACCATATATTTT,CASSSWDGSYSGNTIYF
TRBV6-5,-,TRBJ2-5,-,TGTGCCAGCGATAAAACAGCCCAAGAGACCCAGTACTTC,CASDKTAQETQYF
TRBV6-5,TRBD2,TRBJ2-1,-,TGTGCCAGCAGGCTAGCGGGAGCGTCTATGGGTGAGCAGTTCTTC,CASRLAGASMGEQFF
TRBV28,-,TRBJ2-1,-,TGTGCCAGCAGTTTATACAGAAATGAGCAGTTCTTC,CASSLYRNEQFF
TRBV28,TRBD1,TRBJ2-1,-,TGTGCCAGCACCATGGGGCGGACAGGGGGGAATGAGCAGTTCTTC,CASTMGRTGGNEQFF
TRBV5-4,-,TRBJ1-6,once,TGTGCCAGCAGCTTACCGGGACTGATTAATTCACCCCTCCACTTT,CASSLPGLINSPLHF
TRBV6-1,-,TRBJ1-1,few,TGTGCCAGCAGTGAAGCGCTTCTAGGTCCTGAAGCTTTCTTT,CASSEALLGPEAFF
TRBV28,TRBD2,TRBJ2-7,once,TGTGCCAGCGTAAAACTAGCGGGAGGTCGGTACGAGCAGTACTTC,CASVKLAGGRYEQYF
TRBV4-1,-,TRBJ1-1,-,TGCGCCAGCAGCCAATTCCAGGGTCCCACTGAAGCTTTCTTT,CASSQFQGPTEAFF
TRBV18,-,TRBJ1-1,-,TGTGCCAGCTCACCACTTCTCGGGGAAACTGAAGCTTTCTTT,CASSPLLGETEAFF
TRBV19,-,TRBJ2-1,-,TGTGCCAGTAACCCCCTTGACAGGTACAATGAGCAGTTCTTC,CASNPLDRYNEQFF
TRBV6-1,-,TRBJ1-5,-,TGTGCCAGCAGTGAAGCATCAAATCAGCCCCAGCATTTT,CASSEASNQPQHF
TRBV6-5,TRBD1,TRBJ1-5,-,TGTGCCAGCAGAGGGGACAGGGCCAATCAGCCCCAGCATTTT,CASRGDRANQPQHF